This is a list of T cell receptor beta chains from one sample in a study of T cell responses to AZD1222 COVID-19 vaccine. Generated by immunoSEQ multiplex PCR, the TCRdb table keeps only in-frame clones and is missing some. The sample carries around 100,000 clones, about 87% recorded once. The starting material was peripheral blood, obtained on day 0 of AZD1222 vaccination. These TCRs come from an adult in good health. Each CDR3 is given with its conserved first and last residue. Fields, in order: CDR3 DNA, CDR3 protein, clone size, D gene, V gene, J gene. D genes are given only for firm matches. Only part of the rows carry a size: once, few, many, or a class if the clone is expanded.

CDR3nt: TGTGCCAGCAGTTCACTCGCCGGGTTCTCCCCACTAGGAAATGGCTACACCTTC
CDR3aa: CASSSLAGFSPLGNGYTF
abundance: NA
d_gene: NA
v_gene: TRBV28
j_gene: TRBJ1-2

CDR3nt: TGTGCCAGCAGCACACTAGCGGGGGCCACCACCGGGGAGCTGTTTTTT
CDR3aa: CASSTLAGATTGELFF
abundance: NA
d_gene: TRBD2
v_gene: TRBV5-4
j_gene: TRBJ2-2

CDR3nt: TGTGCCAGCAGTAGGACAGGGAGGGCCTACGAGCAGTACTTC
CDR3aa: CASSRTGRAYEQYF
abundance: NA
d_gene: NA
v_gene: TRBV27
j_gene: TRBJ2-7

CDR3nt: TGTGCCAGCTCACTCGGGACAGGGGGTTTCAACGAGCAGTACTTC
CDR3aa: CASSLGTGGFNEQYF
abundance: NA
d_gene: TRBD1
v_gene: TRBV18
j_gene: TRBJ2-7

CDR3nt: TGCGCCAGCAGCCCTTTTGGGGGGGTTACCTACGAGCAGTACTTC
CDR3aa: CASSPFGGVTYEQYF
abundance: NA
d_gene: TRBD2
v_gene: TRBV5-1
j_gene: TRBJ2-7

CDR3nt: TGTGCCAGCAGCGAACAGGGTACTGGAAACACCATATATTTT
CDR3aa: CASSEQGTGNTIYF
abundance: NA
d_gene: NA
v_gene: TRBV9
j_gene: TRBJ1-3

CDR3nt: TGTGCCAGCAGCCCGACAACCCAATCAGGGAAGTCGGACACTGAAGCTTTCTTT
CDR3aa: CASSPTTQSGKSDTEAFF
abundance: NA
d_gene: NA
v_gene: TRBV3-1/TRBV3-2
j_gene: TRBJ1-1

CDR3nt: TGTGCCAGCAGCTCTCAGGGGTCTTATGGCTACACCTTC
CDR3aa: CASSSQGSYGYTF
abundance: NA
d_gene: NA
v_gene: TRBV11-2
j_gene: TRBJ1-2

CDR3nt: TGTGCCAGCAGCTTCACTAGCGAGTCCTACGAGCAGTACTTC
CDR3aa: CASSFTSESYEQYF
abundance: NA
d_gene: TRBD2
v_gene: TRBV11-3
j_gene: TRBJ2-7

CDR3nt: TGTGCCAGTAAGGCAGTACAACTTAACTATGGCTACACCTTC
CDR3aa: CASKAVQLNYGYTF
abundance: NA
d_gene: NA
v_gene: TRBV19
j_gene: TRBJ1-2

CDR3nt: TGTGCCAGCAGCTCAATGTCAGGGAGCCACGAGCAGTACTTC
CDR3aa: CASSSMSGSHEQYF
abundance: NA
d_gene: NA
v_gene: TRBV11-3
j_gene: TRBJ2-7

CDR3nt: TGTGCCAGCAGCTTGGACAGTAACACTGAAGCTTTCTTT
CDR3aa: CASSLDSNTEAFF
abundance: NA
d_gene: NA
v_gene: TRBV7-3
j_gene: TRBJ1-1

CDR3nt: TGTGCCTGGGGACAGGGGGCAAAAAACATTCAGTACTTC
CDR3aa: CAWGQGAKNIQYF
abundance: NA
d_gene: TRBD1
v_gene: TRBV30
j_gene: TRBJ2-4

CDR3nt: TGTGCCAGCAGCTTGCCCTACGCGGAGCAGTACTTC
CDR3aa: CASSLPYAEQYF
abundance: NA
d_gene: NA
v_gene: TRBV5-4
j_gene: TRBJ2-7

CDR3nt: TGTGCCAGCAGCGGGCAGGGTACTGAAGCTTTCTTT
CDR3aa: CASSGQGTEAFF
abundance: NA
d_gene: NA
v_gene: TRBV11-1
j_gene: TRBJ1-1

CDR3nt: TGTGCCTGGAGTGTAATAGCGGGTGGTGAGACCCAGTACTTC
CDR3aa: CAWSVIAGGETQYF
abundance: few
d_gene: TRBD2
v_gene: TRBV30
j_gene: TRBJ2-5

CDR3nt: TGTGCCACCAGTGATTTCCCGGGACAGATCTACGAGCAGTACTTC
CDR3aa: CATSDFPGQIYEQYF
abundance: NA
d_gene: TRBD1
v_gene: TRBV24-1
j_gene: TRBJ2-7

CDR3nt: TGTGCCAGCAGCCAAGATGCAGGCTACACCTTC
CDR3aa: CASSQDAGYTF
abundance: NA
d_gene: NA
v_gene: TRBV3-1/TRBV3-2
j_gene: TRBJ1-2

CDR3nt: TGTGCCAGCAGCTTAGTGGCTCTTCTTGGCGGGGAGCTGTTTTTT
CDR3aa: CASSLVALLGGELFF
abundance: NA
d_gene: NA
v_gene: TRBV7-9
j_gene: TRBJ2-2

CDR3nt: TGTGCCAGCCAAGGGGGGACAGTTACTCCTAACTATGGCTACACCTTC
CDR3aa: CASQGGTVTPNYGYTF
abundance: NA
d_gene: TRBD1
v_gene: TRBV18
j_gene: TRBJ1-2

CDR3nt: TGTGCCAGCAGCCGCGACAGTAATGAGCAGTTCTTC
CDR3aa: CASSRDSNEQFF
abundance: NA
d_gene: NA
v_gene: TRBV6-1
j_gene: TRBJ2-1

CDR3nt: TGTGCCGGACGTAGTACAACTAATGAAAAACTGTTTTTT
CDR3aa: CAGRSTTNEKLFF
abundance: NA
d_gene: NA
v_gene: TRBV6-5
j_gene: TRBJ1-4

CDR3nt: TGCGCCAGCAGCTTACTTTCCACTTTGAACACTGAAGCTTTCTTT
CDR3aa: CASSLLSTLNTEAFF
abundance: NA
d_gene: NA
v_gene: TRBV5-1
j_gene: TRBJ1-1

CDR3nt: TGTGCCATCACCAAGGAGATTAATTCACCCCTCCACTTT
CDR3aa: CAITKEINSPLHF
abundance: NA
d_gene: NA
v_gene: TRBV10-3
j_gene: TRBJ1-6

CDR3nt: TGTGCCAGCAGCGAGGACAGGTTCGCAGATACGCAGTATTTT
CDR3aa: CASSEDRFADTQYF
abundance: NA
d_gene: TRBD1
v_gene: TRBV2
j_gene: TRBJ2-3

CDR3nt: TGTGCCAGCAGCTCTGGACAGGGGCGGGAAAAACTGTTTTTT
CDR3aa: CASSSGQGREKLFF
abundance: NA
d_gene: TRBD1
v_gene: TRBV7-9
j_gene: TRBJ1-4

CDR3nt: TGTGCCAGTAGTATAGGGTCAGGGGGCATTCGGAGCACTGAAGCTTTCTTT
CDR3aa: CASSIGSGGIRSTEAFF
abundance: NA
d_gene: TRBD1
v_gene: TRBV19
j_gene: TRBJ1-1

CDR3nt: TGTGCCAGCAGCGCAGGACAGCCTGGGGGAAACACCATATATTTT
CDR3aa: CASSAGQPGGNTIYF
abundance: NA
d_gene: NA
v_gene: TRBV7-8
j_gene: TRBJ1-3

CDR3nt: TGTGCCAGCAGCCAAGATCTAGCGGAATCGTACGAGCAGTACTTC
CDR3aa: CASSQDLAESYEQYF
abundance: NA
d_gene: TRBD2
v_gene: TRBV3-1/TRBV3-2
j_gene: TRBJ2-7

CDR3nt: TGTGCCAGCAGCCAAGTACAACGAGGAAAACTGTTTTTT
CDR3aa: CASSQVQRGKLFF
abundance: NA
d_gene: NA
v_gene: TRBV14
j_gene: TRBJ1-4

CDR3nt: TGTGCCAGCAGGGAGGGAAACAATCAGCCCCAGCATTTT
CDR3aa: CASREGNNQPQHF
abundance: NA
d_gene: NA
v_gene: TRBV2
j_gene: TRBJ1-5

CDR3nt: TGTGCCAGCAGTATCTTCACAGATACGCAGTATTTT
CDR3aa: CASSIFTDTQYF
abundance: NA
d_gene: NA
v_gene: TRBV12-3/TRBV12-4
j_gene: TRBJ2-3

CDR3nt: TGTGCCAGCAGCTTAAACGGAATTGAGCAGTTCTTC
CDR3aa: CASSLNGIEQFF
abundance: NA
d_gene: NA
v_gene: TRBV7-3
j_gene: TRBJ2-1

CDR3nt: TGTGCCACCAGTGATTCTAGCGGGAGTGGATTAGATACGCAGTATTTT
CDR3aa: CATSDSSGSGLDTQYF
abundance: NA
d_gene: TRBD2
v_gene: TRBV24-1
j_gene: TRBJ2-3

CDR3nt: TGCGCCAGCAGTGCGGGGGACGGTTCACCCCTCCACTTT
CDR3aa: CASSAGDGSPLHF
abundance: NA
d_gene: NA
v_gene: TRBV10-1
j_gene: TRBJ1-6

CDR3nt: TGTGCCAGCAGCCGGGAGAGCTCCTACGAGCAGTACTTC
CDR3aa: CASSRESSYEQYF
abundance: NA
d_gene: NA
v_gene: TRBV4-2
j_gene: TRBJ2-7

CDR3nt: TGTGCCAGCCTCCTGCGGCCAGGGTACGACGAGCAGTACTTC
CDR3aa: CASLLRPGYDEQYF
abundance: NA
d_gene: NA
v_gene: TRBV6-4
j_gene: TRBJ2-7

CDR3nt: TGTGCCATCCGGGGGGAAGGCAATTCACCCCTCCACTTT
CDR3aa: CAIRGEGNSPLHF
abundance: NA
d_gene: NA
v_gene: TRBV18
j_gene: TRBJ1-6

CDR3nt: TGTGCCAGCAGTTACTCGGCAGGATTGAACACTGAAGCTTTCTTT
CDR3aa: CASSYSAGLNTEAFF
abundance: once
d_gene: NA
v_gene: TRBV6-5
j_gene: TRBJ1-1

CDR3nt: TGTGCCAGCAGCTTTACTACCAGTAGCGAGCAGTACTTC
CDR3aa: CASSFTTSSEQYF
abundance: once
d_gene: NA
v_gene: TRBV11-3
j_gene: TRBJ2-7

CDR3nt: TGTGCCTGGAGTAAGGGGGGAACTAGCACAGATACGCAGTATTTT
CDR3aa: CAWSKGGTSTDTQYF
abundance: NA
d_gene: NA
v_gene: TRBV30
j_gene: TRBJ2-3

CDR3nt: TGTGCCAGCAGCCCCGGGACAGGGGGCAAGCATTTT
CDR3aa: CASSPGTGGKHF
abundance: NA
d_gene: TRBD1
v_gene: TRBV7-8
j_gene: TRBJ1-5

CDR3nt: TGTGCCAGCTCCCAGGTGGGGGTGAACACTGAAGCTTTCTTT
CDR3aa: CASSQVGVNTEAFF
abundance: NA
d_gene: NA
v_gene: TRBV18
j_gene: TRBJ1-1

CDR3nt: TGTGCCAGCAGCTTTGCGGGGGGGCAGGGAGCCGAGCAGTACTTC
CDR3aa: CASSFAGGQGAEQYF
abundance: NA
d_gene: TRBD2
v_gene: TRBV3-1/TRBV3-2
j_gene: TRBJ2-7

CDR3nt: TGTGCCAGCAGCCCGGGACTAGAGCTGAGCTACGAGCAGTACTTC
CDR3aa: CASSPGLELSYEQYF
abundance: NA
d_gene: TRBD2
v_gene: TRBV5-4
j_gene: TRBJ2-7

CDR3nt: TGTGCCAGCAGCCCGCACGGACTAGCGGCAACCTACGAGCAGTACTTC
CDR3aa: CASSPHGLAATYEQYF
abundance: NA
d_gene: TRBD2
v_gene: TRBV3-1/TRBV3-2
j_gene: TRBJ2-7

CDR3nt: TGTGCCAGCAGCTTTTCTTCGACAGGAGACAATCAGCCCCAGCATTTT
CDR3aa: CASSFSSTGDNQPQHF
abundance: once
d_gene: NA
v_gene: TRBV7-9
j_gene: TRBJ1-5

CDR3nt: TGCGCCAGCAGCTTGTACAGGGCGGCCAATGAGCAGTTCTTC
CDR3aa: CASSLYRAANEQFF
abundance: NA
d_gene: NA
v_gene: TRBV5-1
j_gene: TRBJ2-1

CDR3nt: TGTGCCAGCAGCTTATCGGCAGGTAATCAGCCCCAGCATTTT
CDR3aa: CASSLSAGNQPQHF
abundance: NA
d_gene: NA
v_gene: TRBV11-2
j_gene: TRBJ1-5

CDR3nt: TGTGCCAGCAGCAAAGGGGGCACTGAAGCTTTCTTT
CDR3aa: CASSKGGTEAFF
abundance: large
d_gene: NA
v_gene: TRBV21-1
j_gene: TRBJ1-1

CDR3nt: TGTGCCATCAGTGTCCCCAGGGGGAGCTCCTACGAGCAGTACTTC
CDR3aa: CAISVPRGSSYEQYF
abundance: NA
d_gene: TRBD1
v_gene: TRBV10-3
j_gene: TRBJ2-7

CDR3nt: TGTGCCAGCAGTTACGACAGCAATCAGCCCCAGCATTTT
CDR3aa: CASSYDSNQPQHF
abundance: NA
d_gene: NA
v_gene: TRBV6-2/TRBV6-3
j_gene: TRBJ1-5

CDR3nt: TGTGCCAGCAGCGCCCGGACAGGGAACTATGGCTACACCTTC
CDR3aa: CASSARTGNYGYTF
abundance: NA
d_gene: TRBD1
v_gene: TRBV7-9
j_gene: TRBJ1-2

CDR3nt: TGTGCCAGCAGCGTGGGGTCAGGGGATAATTCACCCCTCCACTTT
CDR3aa: CASSVGSGDNSPLHF
abundance: once
d_gene: NA
v_gene: TRBV9
j_gene: TRBJ1-6

CDR3nt: TGCGCCAGCAGCCAAGACAGCGGGACTAGCGGGGGCTCCACCTACGAGCAGTACTTC
CDR3aa: CASSQDSGTSGGSTYEQYF
abundance: once
d_gene: TRBD2
v_gene: TRBV4-1
j_gene: TRBJ2-7